This passage covers 12 T cell receptor beta chains from one sample sequenced in a study of cytomegalovirus exposure and HLA in healthy donors. With 60 Vbeta and 13 Jbeta primers, the PCR was carried out. TCRdb keeps only in-frame clones here, not all; method: immunoSEQ multiplex PCR. The table has 150,000 to 200,000 clones, about 74% seen once. Sequenced input: PBMCs. The receptors were gathered from a male donor in good health and CMV-seronegative.

This CDR3 is CASSATRDRSNQPQHF. DNA for the CDR3: TGTGCCAGCAGTGCCACTAGGGACAGGAGCAATCAGCCCCAGCATTTT. The chain couples TRBV2 to TRBJ1-5; TRBD1 matches at 8 bases. CDR1 and CDR2 from the germline V gene are SNHLY and FYNNEI. This CDR3 contains 16 residues. V was pared by 4 bases and J by 1 base, with 6 bases of the junction left unmatched.

The chain employs TRBV7-2 and TRBJ2-2; 13 nucleotides agree with TRBD2. This CDR3 has 15 residues. Germline V gives CDR1 SGHTA, CDR2 FQGNSA. The trim removed 8 bases at V and 6 bases at J, leaving 6 bases unmatched. The CDR3 here is CASGLAGVHAGELFF. The CDR3 nucleotides are TGTGCCAGCGGACTAGCGGGAGTGCACGCCGGGGAGCTGTTTTTT.

This chain connects TRBV27 to TRBJ1-5; TRBD1 matches at 7 bases. This CDR3 has 16 amino acids. CDR1 MNHEY and CDR2 SMNVEV come from the germline V gene (reference sequence). V was pared by 6 bases and J by 6 bases, with 14 bases of the junction left unmatched. The CDR3 DNA reads as TGTGCCAGCAGCCCCTCCACAGGGGAGCTGGGTCAGCCCCAGCATTTT. This gives the protein CASSPSTGELGQPQHF.

This clone has a handful of counts. The V gene is TRBV20-1, the J gene TRBJ2-1; D remains ambiguous. CDR3 length: 11 residues. Deletions cut 3 bases from V and 9 bases from J, with 9 bases between. CDR1 and CDR2 (germline): DFQATT, SNEGSKA (reference sequence). The DNA of the CDR3 is TGCAGTGCTAGTGAGGTCGCTGAGCAGTTCTTC. Translation: CSASEVAEQFF.

This clone turned up a few times. CDR3 DNA sequence: TGCGCCAGCAGCCAAGGTGGGAGTACAGGGAGCTCCTACGAGCAGTACTTC. Amino acid sequence: CASSQGGSTGSSYEQYF. The rearrangement links TRBV4-1 to TRBJ2-7; the D gene is possibly TRBD1 (6 bases). The V end was cut by 1 base, the J end by 0 bases, with 16 bases between. This CDR3 region has 17 residues. CDR1 and CDR2 from the germline V gene are MGHRA and YSYEKL.

This clone has only a few counts. This sequence joins TRBV9 and TRBJ1-4, with 10 nucleotides matching TRBD1. CDR1 SGDLS and CDR2 YYNGEE come from the germline V gene. V dropped 3 bases and J dropped 3; count of bases not matched to a gene: 2. This CDR3 region has 15 residues. DNA of the CDR3: TGTGCCAGCAGCGCGGGACAGGGGTCTAATGAAAAACTGTTTTTT. Translating gives CASSAGQGSNEKLFF.

The V call is TRBV28, the J call TRBJ1-1; the D is unclear. Germline V lookup: CDR1 MDHEN, CDR2 SYDVKM. V shed 4 bases and J shed 7 bases, with 7 bases lying between them. The CDR3 has 11 residues. The CDR3 coding sequence is TGTGCCAGCAGTTCCCGAGTTGAAGCTTTCTTT. This codes for CASSSRVEAFF.

This sequence joins TRBV28 and TRBJ1-1; perhaps TRBD1 as D (6 bases). Trimming took off 4 bases at V and 1 base at J, with 10 bases between the two ends. The CDR3 has 14 amino acids. The germline CDR1 and CDR2 sequences are MDHEN and SYDVKM. Here the CDR3 reads CASSSLGANTEAFF. CDR3 coding DNA: TGTGCCAGCAGTTCCTTGGGGGCGAACACTGAAGCTTTCTTT.

J is TRBJ2-7 and V is TRBV2; the D gene is possibly TRBD1 (6 bases). This CDR3 comprises 13 residues. Trimming cost V 10 bases and J 3 bases, with 16 bases left between them. Germline CDR1 reads SNHLY; CDR2 reads FYNNEI. The CDR3 region is CAISLDRVYEQYF. The CDR3 DNA reads TGTGCCATCTCGTTGGACAGAGTCTACGAGCAGTACTTC.

The gene calls are TRBV12-2 and TRBJ1-5; TRBD1 is taken as the D call from the table, unchecked against the DNA. TRBV12-2 is a recognized pseudogene. The CDR3 is 15 residues long. The CDR3 DNA reads TGTGCAAGTCGCCACCGGGACACACTAAATCAGCCCCAGCATTTT. It yields the protein CASRHRDTLNQPQHF.

This clone was seen only once. The J gene is TRBJ2-1, the V gene TRBV2, with 11 bases lining up with TRBD2. V shed 11 bases and J 10 bases; nucleotides not matched to a gene: 13. The V gene's germline CDR1 is SNHLY and CDR2 FYNNEI. The CDR3 totals 14 residues. Here the CDR3 reads CAATRIAGGQEQFF. The CDR3 bases are TGTGCCGCAACTAGAATAGCGGGGGGGCAGGAGCAGTTCTTC. Complete variable domain (other parts from reference TRBV2 and TRBJ2-1): EPEVTQTPSHQVTQMGQEVILRCVPISNHLYFYWYRQILGQKVEFLVSFYNNEISEKSEIFDDQFSVERPDGSNFTLKIRSTKLEDSAMYFCAATRIAGGQEQFFGPGTRLTVL.

This chain joins TRBV27 and TRBJ2-5; 11 bases align to TRBD2. The tail of the sequence fits TRBJ2-7 better, so the J call may be wrong. Germline V gene data show CDR1 as MNHEY and CDR2 as SMNVEV (reference sequence). The CDR3 totals 15 residues. In nucleotides, the CDR3 is TGTGCCAGCAGTCCCCCTAGCGGGGGGTCCTACGAGCAGTACTTC. Residues: CASSPPSGGSYEQYF.